These T cell receptor beta chains were read from a single sample in a study of OX40 agonist ivuxolimab in advanced cancers. Profiling relied on immunoSEQ multiplex PCR, and the TCRdb table lists in-frame clones only, not all of them. The sample consists of 30,000 to 45,000 clones, about 87% of them appearing once. The material was CD4+ or CD8+ T cells sorted from blood, obtained in a trial of the OX40 agonist ivuxolimab. All receptors derive from an adult with an advanced solid tumor such as melanoma, head and neck, liver or kidney cancer. CDR3s include the opening cysteine and the closing phenylalanine or tryptophan. A D gene is named only where the DNA matches it firmly. Expanded clones get a size class; other rows say once, few or many, or leave the size out.

size	V	J	D	DNA	CDR3
once	TRBV19	TRBJ2-4	-	TGTGCCAGTAGCCAAGCGGTTGCCAAAAACATTCAGTACTTC	CASSQAVAKNIQYF
-	TRBV19	TRBJ2-1	TRBD2	TGTGCCAGTAGTATAGATAGCGGGGGGCCCTTTTCCTACAATGAGCAGTTCTTC	CASSIDSGGPFSYNEQFF
-	TRBV11-2	TRBJ2-3	-	TGTGCCAGCAGACCCACAGGAAGCACAGATACGCAGTATTTT	CASRPTGSTDTQYF
-	TRBV18	TRBJ2-7	TRBD2	TGTGCCAGCTCACCAGCGGGACGGCTTTCCTCTAGCGGGAGAACCTACGAGCAGTACTTC	CASSPAGRLSSSGRTYEQYF
-	TRBV30	TRBJ2-5	-	TGTGCCTGGAGTCGCCCTTCGGGGCAAGAGACCCAGTACTTC	CAWSRPSGQETQYF
-	TRBV15	TRBJ2-1	TRBD2	TGTGCCACCAGCAGGGAGACTAGCGGGGGCGAGCAGTTCTTC	CATSRETSGGEQFF
once	TRBV10-2	TRBJ2-7	TRBD1	TGCGCCAGCAGTGAGCGGACAGGGGCCGAGCAGTACTTC	CASSERTGAEQYF
-	TRBV18	TRBJ2-1	TRBD2	TGTGCCAGCTCACCAAGGCTAGCGGGGCAAAATGAGCAGTTCTTC	CASSPRLAGQNEQFF
-	TRBV6-1	TRBJ2-5	TRBD1	TGTGCCAGCAACCCAGACAGGGATCAAGAGACCCAGTACTTC	CASNPDRDQETQYF
-	TRBV2	TRBJ1-5	TRBD1	TGTGCCAGCAGTGGGGTGTCAGGGGGACATAGCAATCAGCCCCAGCATTTT	CASSGVSGGHSNQPQHF
-	TRBV6-1	TRBJ1-3	-	TGTGCCAGCAGAGGCAGGGACTCTGGAAACACCATATATTTT	CASRGRDSGNTIYF
-	TRBV29-1	TRBJ2-3	-	TGCAGCATTCAACACGGGTTAAATACGCAGTATTTT	CSIQHGLNTQYF
-	TRBV4-1	TRBJ2-1	-	TGCGCCAGCAGCACGGGACTTCGGTGGGATGAGCAGTTCTTC	CASSTGLRWDEQFF
-	TRBV5-1	TRBJ2-5	TRBD2	TGCGCCAGCAGCCCGCGGACTAGCGGGAGTGGGGAGACCCAGTACTTC	CASSPRTSGSGETQYF
-	TRBV10-3	TRBJ2-7	-	TGTGCCACTCGACAACCACCCCGCTACGAGCAGTACTTC	CATRQPPRYEQYF
-	TRBV10-2	TRBJ2-2	-	TGCGCCAGCAGTGGGTACTTGAGGGATTCGAACACCGGGGAGCTGTTTTTT	CASSGYLRDSNTGELFF
-	TRBV11-2	TRBJ2-5	-	TGTGCCAGCAGCTTAGGTCAAGAGACCCAGTACTTC	CASSLGQETQYF
-	TRBV10-3	TRBJ2-7	-	TGTGCCATCAGTGAGTCAACTCCAGGGGCGGGGAACCACGAGCAGTACTTC	CAISESTPGAGNHEQYF
once	TRBV9	TRBJ2-5	TRBD1	TGTGCCAGCAGCGCCCGCTGGACAGGGGGGTTGGAGACCCAGTACTTC	CASSARWTGGLETQYF
-	TRBV13	TRBJ1-2	-	TGTGCCAGCAGCTTAGGTTGGCGGCCCAACTATGGCTACACCTTC	CASSLGWRPNYGYTF
-	TRBV28	TRBJ1-6	-	TGTGCCAGCAGTTCTAGCACAGGGTTGGGATCTGTATGGGATTCACCCCTCCACTTT	CASSSSTGLGSVWDSPLHF
-	TRBV5-4	TRBJ2-7	TRBD2	TGTGCCAGCAGCTCCTCAGGACTAGCGGACGAGCAGTACTTC	CASSSSGLADEQYF
-	TRBV10-2	TRBJ2-7	TRBD1	TGCGCCAGCAGGAAGGGACAGGCGAACTACGAGCAGTACTTC	CASRKGQANYEQYF
-	TRBV19	TRBJ2-2	-	TGTGCCAGTAGTATAATGGCAAGCACCGGGGAGCTGTTTTTT	CASSIMASTGELFF
once	TRBV2	TRBJ1-1	-	TGTGCCAGCAGTGATATCAATTGGGCAGGCGAGATGAACACTGAAGCTTTCTTT	CASSDINWAGEMNTEAFF
-	TRBV6-4	TRBJ1-2	-	TGTGCCAGCAGGATCCCCCGAGGGTTATCCTTC	CASRIPRGLSF
few	TRBV19	TRBJ1-5	-	TGTGCCAGTAGTTGGGGGGTTCGGAATCAGCCCCAGCATTTT	CASSWGVRNQPQHF
-	TRBV5-6	TRBJ2-2	-	TGTGCCAGCAGCTCTTGGGACCGTGTTGGGGAGCTGTTTTTT	CASSSWDRVGELFF
-	TRBV7-9	TRBJ2-7	TRBD1	TGTGCCAGCAGCCAGGACAGGGCCGGGCACGAGCAGTACTTC	CASSQDRAGHEQYF
-	TRBV5-1	TRBJ2-5	-	TGCGCCAGCAGCTTAAACCGACTGGATCAAGAGACCCAGTACTTC	CASSLNRLDQETQYF
-	TRBV28	TRBJ1-5	-	TGTGCCAGCAGCCGCCGGGTCTATAGCAATCAGCCCCAGCATTTT	CASSRRVYSNQPQHF
-	TRBV15	TRBJ2-7	-	TGTGCCACCAGCAGAGATGTCATCTACGAGCAGTACTTC	CATSRDVIYEQYF
-	TRBV7-4	TRBJ2-1	-	TGTGCCAGCAGCTTAGTAAGGGGTGTCTACAATGAGCAGTTCTTC	CASSLVRGVYNEQFF
-	TRBV11-2	TRBJ2-7	-	TGTGCCAGCAGCTCTAGGGAGAAAGGCGAGCAGTACTTC	CASSSREKGEQYF
once	TRBV6-1	TRBJ2-3	TRBD2	TGTGCCAGCAGTGATATCGGGGGGTCAAAAACAGATACGCAGTATTTT	CASSDIGGSKTDTQYF
few	TRBV7-3	TRBJ2-5	TRBD1	TGTGCCAGCAGTCGCCAACCGGGACAGAGTGAGACCCAGTACTTC	CASSRQPGQSETQYF
few	TRBV27	TRBJ2-3	TRBD2	TGTGCCAGCAGTTTAACGGGGGGGACTACGCAGTATTTT	CASSLTGGTTQYF
-	TRBV11-2	TRBJ1-4	-	TGTGCCAGCAGCCGACTCGATGAAAAACTGTTTTTT	CASSRLDEKLFF
few	TRBV28	TRBJ2-7	TRBD1	TGTGCCAGCACCCAGACAGGGTGGGGCGAGCAGTACTTC	CASTQTGWGEQYF
-	TRBV5-1	TRBJ2-1	-	TGCGCCAGCAGCTTGTTCACTGGGGCAGAGAACAATGAGCAGTTCTTC	CASSLFTGAENNEQFF
-	TRBV4-1	TRBJ1-4	TRBD1	TGCGCCAGCAACGACAGGGGGAAGACTAATGAAAAACTGTTTTTT	CASNDRGKTNEKLFF
once	TRBV2	TRBJ2-3	-	TGTGCCAGCAGTGCAGGACCTCTCACAGATACGCAGTATTTT	CASSAGPLTDTQYF
-	TRBV6-6	TRBJ2-7	TRBD1	TGTGCCAGCAGTGCCTGGGACAGGGGAGTCCACGAGCAGTACTTC	CASSAWDRGVHEQYF
-	TRBV7-3	TRBJ1-5	-	TGTGCCAGCAGCTTAAAATTAGGGGGGTACGGTTATCAGCCCCAGCATTTT	CASSLKLGGYGYQPQHF
-	TRBV9	TRBJ1-1	TRBD1	TGTGCCAGCAGCGTCGGGACAGGCACTGAAGCTTTCTTT	CASSVGTGTEAFF
few	TRBV2	TRBJ1-6	TRBD1	TGTGCCAGCAGCCCCGGACAGGGGAGTAGGGGTTCACCCCTCCACTTT	CASSPGQGSRGSPLHF
-	TRBV28	TRBJ1-2	-	TGTGCCAGCACTTTGGCAGGGGCTAGGTATGGCTACACCTTC	CASTLAGARYGYTF
-	TRBV5-1	TRBJ1-1	TRBD1	TGCGCCAGCAGCCCCGGGGAGGGGGCAACTGAAGCTTTCTTT	CASSPGEGATEAFF
few	TRBV7-2	TRBJ1-2	TRBD1	TGTGCCAGCAGCCCCGGACAGGGAACCTATGGCTACACCTTC	CASSPGQGTYGYTF
few	TRBV5-4	TRBJ2-1	TRBD2	TGTGCCAGCAGCTTGGGAGGTCTAGCGGCGTACAATGAGCAGTTCTTC	CASSLGGLAAYNEQFF
-	TRBV2	TRBJ1-3	-	TGTGCCAGAGGGGGGATAAATGGAAACACCATATATTTT	CARGGINGNTIYF